This record looks at one T cell receptor (beta chain) sequence and its context. This clone appeared a few times. Which antigen it targets is not known. Within one base of it there is no much larger clone, and no base qualities were kept. The record originates from a study of cytomegalovirus exposure and HLA in healthy donors (dated by TCRdb to the late 2010s). Context from the whole study: According to a later analysis, the 100 to 150 validation repertoires were produced on the same platform as the approximately 620 repertoires of the first cohort. The study aimed to test whether cataloging public T cell receptors could reveal signatures of past pathogen exposure. A separate validation cohort of 100 to 150 different subjects was used in addition to the roughly 640-subject first cohort. To predict cytomegalovirus infection status, the study brought together high-throughput TCR immunosequencing, statistical association of individual TCRs with disease status, and machine learning.

The donors belonged to the validation cohort of around 130 subjects, which was separate from the roughly 670-subject first cohort. Study-wide conclusions, independent of this receptor: The classifier was reported to diagnose cytomegalovirus status with high specificity and sensitivity in both the original and validation cohorts. The validation cohort had no HLA typing available for a later analysis, so co-occurrence within that cohort was assessed over all 120 or so repertoires. Most TCR sequences were observed very rarely across donors, whereas some public TCRs were present in many individuals. The study gave a list of 150 to 200 TCR beta chains associated with cytomegalovirus. The authors suggested that the approach could potentially be generalized to other disease states and immunological phenotypes. In a later analysis, TCRs clustered in the first cohort were found to also tend to co-occur in the roughly 120 validation repertoires, with approximately 94% of cluster scores above 0. In vitro tests confirmed that a few of the cytomegalovirus-associated TCR beta chains recognize cytomegalovirus antigens.

Trimming leaves V shorter by 5 bases and J shorter by 4 bases, with the junction holding 4 bases beyond the gene matches. The CDR1 and CDR2 encoded by the germline V gene are SGHTA and FQGNSA. Including cysteine and phenylalanine, the CDR3 has 13 amino acids. Of the read, only the CDR3 DNA is kept; its 39 bases are in frame from base 1. The receptor library was made with the immunoSEQ multiplex PCR assay. The paper's data handling went like this. A statistical classification framework was developed to diagnose cytomegalovirus status using the catalog of TCR beta chain sequences. Drawn from immuneACCESS, this table holds only the in-frame rearrangements with V and J called that TCRdb kept. Clones are partly lost; checked studies trace under half to an unresolved V gene and leave the rest unexplained. The V and J calls and clone size were taken over from that table, and D and trimming were inferred from the DNA. The sample table contains 150,000 to 200,000 clones; only one count was recorded for approximately 90% of them. The top ten constitute more than 1.2% of the sample.

This TCR was sampled from a woman in her 30s in good health and CMV-seronegative. What was sequenced was PBMCs. The rearrangement joined TRBV7-2 to TRBJ1-2, and 7 bases in between align with TRBD1. CDR3 reads: CASSPTGLYGYTF. The sequenced DNA is TGTGCCAGCAGCCCGACAGGGCTCTATGGCTACACCTTC.